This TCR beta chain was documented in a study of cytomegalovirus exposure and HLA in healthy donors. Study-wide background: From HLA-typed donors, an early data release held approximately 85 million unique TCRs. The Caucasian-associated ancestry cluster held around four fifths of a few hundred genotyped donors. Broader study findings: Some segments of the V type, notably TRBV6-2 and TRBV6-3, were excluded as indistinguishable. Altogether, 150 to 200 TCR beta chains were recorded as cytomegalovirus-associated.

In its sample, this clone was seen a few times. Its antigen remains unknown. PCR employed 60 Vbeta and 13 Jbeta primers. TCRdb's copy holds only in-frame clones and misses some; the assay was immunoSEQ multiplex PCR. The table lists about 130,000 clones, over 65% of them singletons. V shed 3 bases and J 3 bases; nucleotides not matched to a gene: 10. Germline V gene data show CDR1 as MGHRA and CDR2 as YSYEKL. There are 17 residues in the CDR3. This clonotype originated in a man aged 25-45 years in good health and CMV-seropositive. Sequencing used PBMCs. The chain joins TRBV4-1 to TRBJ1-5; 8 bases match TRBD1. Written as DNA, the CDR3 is TGCGCCAGCAGCCATAGTGACAGGGGCAGAAACAATCAGCCCCAGCATTTT. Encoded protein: CASSHSDRGRNNQPQHF.